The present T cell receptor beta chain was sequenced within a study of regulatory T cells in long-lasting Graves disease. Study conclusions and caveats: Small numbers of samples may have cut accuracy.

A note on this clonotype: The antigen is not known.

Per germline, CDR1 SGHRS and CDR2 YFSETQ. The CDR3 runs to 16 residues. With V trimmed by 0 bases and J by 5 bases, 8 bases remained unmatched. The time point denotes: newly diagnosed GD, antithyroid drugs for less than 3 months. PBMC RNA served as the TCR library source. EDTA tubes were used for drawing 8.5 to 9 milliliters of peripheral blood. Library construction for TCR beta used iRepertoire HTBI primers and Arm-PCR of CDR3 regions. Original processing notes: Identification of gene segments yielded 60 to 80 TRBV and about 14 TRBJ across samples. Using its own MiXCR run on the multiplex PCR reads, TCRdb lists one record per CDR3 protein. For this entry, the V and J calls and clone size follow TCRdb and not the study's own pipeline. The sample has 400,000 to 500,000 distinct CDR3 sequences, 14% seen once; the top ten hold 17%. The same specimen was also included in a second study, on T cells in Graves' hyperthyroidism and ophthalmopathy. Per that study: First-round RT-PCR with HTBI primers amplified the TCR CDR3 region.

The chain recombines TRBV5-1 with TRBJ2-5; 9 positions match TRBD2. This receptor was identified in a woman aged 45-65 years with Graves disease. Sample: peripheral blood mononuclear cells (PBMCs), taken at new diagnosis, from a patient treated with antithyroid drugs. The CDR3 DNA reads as TGCGCCAGCAGCTTGGCCGGCGGGAGGGCCGTGGAGACCCAGTACTTC. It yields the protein CASSLAGGRAVETQYF.